The clone carrying this T cell receptor beta chain was found a few times. The antigen remains unidentified. The sample is drawn from a study of CD8 T cells in ankylosing spondylitis. Study outcomes and limitations: Characteristic, it appeared, of ankylosing spondylitis blood was a TCR beta motif of seven or eight highly homologous variants. Some motif variants were previously reported in reactive arthritis synovial fluid and blood.

Trimming took 8 bases from V and 2 from J, leaving 16 bases between them. The CDR3 extends over 14 amino acids. Germline values: CDR1 SGHVS, CDR2 FNYEAQ. Using quantitative 5'-RACE with molecular barcodes, the authors made TCR beta libraries. TCRdb passed the 5' RACE reads through MiXCR, listing each CDR3 protein once. The sample lists about 440,000 distinct CDR3 sequences, about a sixth seen once, with under 1.2% in the top ten. The sample was blood, either unsorted or a sorted T cell fraction (not recorded which). This clonotype originated in a male donor with ankylosing spondylitis. This sequence joins TRBV7-6 and TRBJ2-7, with D possibly TRBD1 on 5 matching bases. The CDR3 loop reads CASGQGPRAYEQYF. The DNA of the CDR3 is TGTGCCAGCGGTCAGGGTCCTCGCGCCTACGAGCAGTACTTC.